Below, 5 T cell receptor beta chains from the same sample are listed, as sequenced in a study of blood T cell repertoires in COVID-19. Assay used: immunoSEQ multiplex PCR; TCRdb lists only in-frame clones, some missing. The data hold some 45,000 clones, with roughly 89% observed a single time. The specimen sequenced was peripheral blood. The receptors come from a man aged 55 to 70 with active COVID-19.

This clone was recorded once. The chain joins TRBV5-6 to TRBJ2-1; 11 bases are shared with TRBD1. V dropped 0 bases and J dropped 4; count of bases not matched to a gene: 6. Looked up from germline, CDR1 is SGHDT and CDR2 is YYEEEE. CDR3 size: 17 residues. The CDR3 DNA follows: TGTGCCAGCAGCTTGGTAGGACAGGGGGCGCGATACAATGAGCAGTTCTTC. Translated, it gives CASSLVGQGARYNEQFF.

The V gene is TRBV18, the J gene TRBJ2-7; D possibly corresponds to TRBD1 (5 bases). The germline V gene has CDR1 KGHSH and CDR2 LQKENI. V was trimmed by 3 bases and J by 3 bases, leaving 12 bases between them. The CDR3 is made up of 14 amino acids. The chain's CDR3 is CASSPGRDGYEQYF. The CDR3, as DNA: TGTGCCAGCTCACCTGGCAGGGATGGCTACGAGCAGTACTTC.

This clone was detected once. V gene TRBV19 combines with J gene TRBJ1-5; 10 nucleotides match TRBD1. The CDR3 runs to 17 residues. V was pared by 0 bases and J by 4 bases, with 6 bases of the junction left unmatched. Germline CDR1 LNHDA, CDR2 SQIVND (reference sequence). The CDR3 spells CASSIDSWTGGNQPQHF. CDR3 in DNA: TGTGCCAGTAGTATAGATTCCTGGACAGGGGGGAATCAGCCCCAGCATTTT. Combining the CDR3 with reference TRBV19 and TRBJ1-5 gives the whole variable domain DGGITQSPKYLFRKEGQNVTLSCEQNLNHDAMYWYRQDPGQGLRLIYYSQIVNDFQKGDIAEGYSVSREKKESFPLTVTSAQKNPTAFYLCASSIDSWTGGNQPQHFGDGTRLSIL.

This sequence joins TRBV5-1 and TRBJ2-3; unclear D gene. Germline loops: CDR1 SGHRS, CDR2 YFSETQ. V was pared by 0 bases and J by 0 bases, with 14 bases between. The CDR3 has 17 amino acids. CDR3 in amino acids: CASSLAVTSYSTDTQYF. The CDR3 nucleotides read TGCGCCAGCAGCTTGGCCGTCACATCGTATAGCACAGATACGCAGTATTTT.

This rearrangement joins TRBV28 to TRBJ2-2; D not resolved. The CDR3 sequence is 13 residues long. V dropped 3 bases and J dropped 4 bases, with 6 bases sitting between them. Germline V lookup: CDR1 MDHEN, CDR2 SYDVKM. CDR3 DNA: TGTGCCAGCAGTTTCTCGGTCACCGGGGAGCTGTTTTTT. This gives the protein CASSFSVTGELFF.